The 32 T cell receptor beta chains below were found in one sample sequenced in a study of vaccination and CD4 T cells after COVID-19. Treatment denoted: approximately 9-day PBMC culture with coronavirus spike peptide pools or control peptides (ViraFEST assay). These receptors have no known antigen. Cultured CD4+ T cell DNA was sequenced using the Oncomine TCR Beta short-read assay. One entry per CDR3 protein results from TCRdb running MiXCR on the PCR reads. This repertoire shows about 12,000 distinct CDR3 sequences, just under 80% found once; its top ten account for roughly 30%. The source material was CD4+ T cells from blood, cultured in vitro. Every receptor here comes from a human donor who had recovered from COVID-19.

V usage is TRBV7-8 and J usage is TRBJ2-2; TRBD2 agrees at 11 bases. There are 15 residues in the CDR3. The germline gives CDR1 SGHVS, CDR2 FQNEAQ. V shed 5 bases and J 4 bases; nucleotides not matched to a gene: 3. The CDR3: CASSPLAGGTGELFF. The CDR3 DNA reads as TGTGCCAGCAGCCCGCTAGCGGGAGGCACCGGGGAGCTGTTTTTT. Together with reference TRBV7-8 and TRBJ2-2, the CDR3 gives the full variable domain: GAGVSQSPRYKVAKRGQDVALRCDPISGHVSLFWYQQALGQGPEFLTYFQNEAQLDKSGLPSDRFFAERPEGSVSTLKIQRTQQEDSAVYLCASSPLAGGTGELFFGEGSRLTVL.

This clonotype has just a few counts. This chain links TRBV28 with TRBJ2-1; the D gene could be TRBD1 or TRBD2 (6 bases each). Trimming took off 5 bases at V and 4 bases at J, with 15 bases between the two ends. The CDR3 covers 15 residues. Germline assignment: CDR1 MDHEN and CDR2 SYDVKM. In DNA, the CDR3 is TGTGCCAGCAGTGGGAAGGGGGGCCGGTACAATGAGCAGTTCTTC. Encoded protein: CASSGKGGRYNEQFF.

V gene TRBV6-1 combines with J gene TRBJ1-4; 7 positions match TRBD1. Germline loops: CDR1 MNHNS, CDR2 SASEGT. Trimming at V came to 8 bases and at J to 3 bases, leaving 9 bases not matched to a gene. The CDR3 sequence is 15 residues long. The CDR3 protein is CASRDSKVANEKLFF. The CDR3 DNA reads TGTGCCAGCCGGGACAGTAAGGTGGCTAATGAAAAACTGTTTTTT.

This rearrangement joins TRBV20-1 to TRBJ1-4; 10 bases map to TRBD1. Germline CDR1 and CDR2: DFQATT and SNEGSKA (reference sequence). Losses at the gene ends were 6 bases for V and 8 bases for J; bases not matched to a gene: 24. The CDR3 loop spans 19 amino acids. CDR3 loop: CSASGGGTQTGGVAEKLFF. CDR3 DNA: TGCAGTGCGAGTGGTGGGGGGACCCAGACAGGGGGCGTTGCAGAAAAACTGTTTTTT.

This clonotype was seen a handful of times. V gene TRBV20-1 combines with J gene TRBJ1-5; a possible D gene is TRBD1 (5 bases). The CDR3 has 16 amino acids. CDR1 DFQATT and CDR2 SNEGSKA come from the germline V gene (reference sequence). The germline V and J ends were trimmed by 1 base and 1 base, with 14 bases remaining between them. The CDR3 region is CSARVQGGMSNQPQHF. CDR3 bases: TGCAGTGCTAGAGTGCAGGGAGGAATGAGCAATCAGCCCCAGCATTTT.

This sequence joins TRBV11-3 and TRBJ1-2; unclear D gene. Deletions cut 2 bases from V and 2 bases from J, with 6 bases between. The germline V gene has CDR1 SGHNT and CDR2 YENEEA. CDR3 length: 13 residues. Here the CDR3 reads CASSLNGNYGYTF. The CDR3 DNA is TGTGCCAGCAGCTTAAATGGGAACTATGGCTACACCTTC.

The CDR3 sequence: CASSPQGSNTEAFF. For the CDR3, the DNA is TGTGCCAGCAGTCCCCAGGGTTCGAACACTGAAGCTTTCTTT. This chain links TRBV6-4 with TRBJ1-1; D is perhaps TRBD1 (5 bases). The CDR3 consists of 14 residues. Germline V gives CDR1 MRHNA, CDR2 SNTAGT. V lost 5 bases and J 1 base, leaving 11 bases between the germline ends.

The V gene is TRBV20-1, the J gene TRBJ2-5; TRBD1 matches 7 bases. There are 14 residues in the CDR3. In germline, CDR1 is DFQATT, CDR2 SNEGSKA (reference sequence). The ends lost 6 bases at V and 2 bases at J; junction bases unmatched: 9. The CDR3 spells CSAGVGQIQETQYF. Here the CDR3 DNA reads TGCAGTGCGGGGGTGGGACAGATTCAAGAGACCCAGTACTTC.

The rearrangement joins TRBV7-9 to TRBJ2-7, with 8 positions matching TRBD1. CDR1 is SEHNR, CDR2 FQNEAQ, per germline (reference sequence). The V segment lost 4 bases and the J segment 3 bases; nucleotides outside the gene matches: 8. The CDR3 contains 15 residues. In DNA form, the CDR3 reads TGTGCCAGCAGCTGGAACAGGGGGATTGTCTACGAGCAGTACTTC. Its protein is CASSWNRGIVYEQYF.

The CDR3 bases are TGTGCCAGCAGCCCCCGAGGGGGACTAGCGGGCGACACCGGGGAGCTGTTTTTT. Translated, it gives CASSPRGGLAGDTGELFF. V gene TRBV7-9 combines with J gene TRBJ2-2, with 12 bases aligning to TRBD2. CDR1 SEHNR and CDR2 FQNEAQ come from the germline V gene (reference sequence). The CDR3 loop spans 18 amino acids. J gave up 3 bases and V 5 bases, and 10 bases lay outside the gene matches. Full variable domain (missing parts from reference TRBV7-9 and TRBJ2-2): DTGVSQNPRHKITKRGQNVTFRCDPISEHNRLYWYRQTLGQGPEFLTYFQNEAQLEKSRLLSDRFSAERPKGSFSTLEIQRTEQGDSAMYLCASSPRGGLAGDTGELFFGEGSRLTVL.

This clonotype showed up just a few times. The genes are TRBV6-1 and TRBJ1-3, with D possibly TRBD1 on 6 matching bases. Germline V gene lookup returns CDR1 MNHNS and CDR2 SASEGT. The CDR3 spans 15 residues. The V end lost 6 bases, the J end lost 1 base, and 13 bases lay between the germline ends. CDR3 nucleotide sequence: TGTGCCAGCAGGATGACAGGCTTATCTGGAAACACCATATATTTT. Translating it yields CASRMTGLSGNTIYF.

The chain links TRBV6-2 or TRBV6-3 to TRBJ2-7; no clear D. V lost 6 bases and J lost 2, with 8 bases in between. Germline-derived CDR1 and CDR2 are MNHEY and SVGEGT. This CDR3 spans 12 amino acids. For the CDR3, the DNA is TGTGCCAGCAGCGACGGGCCCTACGAGCAGTACTTC. Protein sequence: CASSDGPYEQYF.

The chain recombines TRBV14 with TRBJ1-2; 8 bases agree with TRBD1. V lost 6 bases and J lost 4; bases outside the gene matches: 13. The V gene's germline CDR1 is SGHDN and CDR2 FVKESK. The CDR3 has 16 amino acids. The CDR3 sequence is CASSTNQGAHGYGYTF. DNA of the CDR3: TGTGCCAGCAGTACTAACCAGGGGGCGCACGGCTATGGCTACACCTTC.

The chain carries TRBV15 and TRBJ1-2; D gene ambiguous. V lost 0 bases and J 8 bases, leaving 13 bases between the germline ends. Germline V gene sequence: CDR1 LNHNV, CDR2 YYDKDF (reference sequence). There are 14 residues in the CDR3. The CDR3 reads CATSRDQPGGGYTF. The CDR3 DNA reads as TGTGCCACCAGCAGAGATCAGCCGGGCGGCGGCTACACCTTC.

The rearrangement links TRBV15 to TRBJ2-3; the match to TRBD2 covers 8 bases. Germline V gene lookup returns CDR1 LNHNV and CDR2 YYDKDF (reference sequence). The CDR3 extends over 14 amino acids. The V segment lost 7 bases and the J segment 6 bases; nucleotides outside the gene matches: 9. The CDR3, as DNA: TGTGCCACCATCACCGGGGGGGATTCCGATACGCAGTATTTT. This encodes CATITGGDSDTQYF.

The V gene is TRBV24-1, the J gene TRBJ2-7, with TRBD2 as a possible D gene (6 bases). V was shortened by 5 bases and J by 6 bases, with 7 bases between the two germline ends. Germline assignment: CDR1 KGHDR and CDR2 SFDVKD. This CDR3 contains 11 residues. CDR3 amino acids: CATSGGGEQYF. For the CDR3, the DNA is TGTGCCACCAGTGGGGGAGGCGAGCAGTACTTC.

The V call is TRBV20-1, the J call TRBJ1-5; possibly TRBD1 for D (5 bases). Germline-derived CDR1 and CDR2 are DFQATT and SNEGSKA (reference sequence). The CDR3 length is 14 residues. The germline V and J ends were trimmed by 1 base and 9 bases, with 16 bases remaining between them. The CDR3 nucleotides read TGCAGTGCTAGAGGGGTCAGGGCGGGAGGGCCCCAGCATTTT. Amino acid sequence: CSARGVRAGGPQHF.

The chain is built from TRBV20-1 and TRBJ2-2; 8 bases fit TRBD2. The ends lost 4 bases at V and 5 bases at J; junction bases unmatched: 12. The V gene's germline CDR1 is DFQATT and CDR2 SNEGSKA (reference sequence). The CDR3 sequence is 16 residues long. The CDR3 bases are TGCAGTGCTACGGCAGGAGCGGGAGTTAGTACCGGGGAGCTGTTTTTT. It specifies CSATAGAGVSTGELFF.

J is TRBJ2-7 and V is TRBV29-1; D remains unclear. CDR1 is SQVTM, CDR2 ANQGSEA, per germline. V was pared by 4 bases and J by 0 bases, with 10 bases between. The CDR3 contains 13 residues. This CDR3 reads CSVAVTYSYEQYF. CDR3 bases: TGCAGCGTTGCTGTAACGTACTCCTACGAGCAGTACTTC.

This clonotype was seen only a few times. The chain has TRBV20-1 and TRBJ1-1; TRBD1 matches at 7 bases. This CDR3 has 13 residues. Losses at the gene ends were 2 bases for V and 4 bases for J; bases not matched to a gene: 4. Germline loops: CDR1 DFQATT, CDR2 SNEGSKA (reference sequence). The CDR3 loop reads CSARWQGVTEAFF. CDR3 DNA sequence: TGCAGTGCTAGATGGCAGGGGGTCACTGAAGCTTTCTTT.

The rearrangement joins TRBV7-9 to TRBJ2-7; D may be TRBD1 or TRBD2 (6 bases each). V shed 5 bases and J shed 6 bases, with 11 bases lying between them. This CDR3 has 12 amino acids. The germline V gene has CDR1 SEHNR and CDR2 FQNEAQ (reference sequence). The CDR3: CASSGTGAEQYF. The DNA of the CDR3 is TGTGCCAGCAGCGGAACGGGGGCCGAGCAGTACTTC.

This rearrangement joins TRBV20-1 to TRBJ2-1, with TRBD2 matching over 12 bases. CDR1 is DFQATT and CDR2 is SNEGSKA in the germline V gene (reference sequence). The CDR3 runs 15 residues. The ends lost 1 base at V and 7 bases at J; junction bases unmatched: 5. As DNA, the CDR3 is TGCAGTGCTAGAGCCTTCGGGACTAGCGGGAATGAGCAGTTCTTC. It translates to CSARAFGTSGNEQFF.

V and J are TRBV12-3 or TRBV12-4 and TRBJ1-2; D perhaps matches TRBD1 (5 bases). The CDR3 covers 12 residues. Between the trimmed V and J ends, which lost 3 bases and 8 bases, there was a span of 10 bases. The DNA for the CDR3 is TGTGCCAGCAGTTTCAGGGCCGAAGGCTACACCTTC. It specifies CASSFRAEGYTF.

This clonotype appeared a single time. The chain recombines TRBV7-9 with TRBJ2-2, with 9 bases matching TRBD1. V dropped 0 bases and J dropped 6; count of bases not matched to a gene: 2. Germline V gives CDR1 SEHNR, CDR2 FQNEAQ (reference sequence). The CDR3 extends over 15 amino acids. CDR3 DNA sequence: TGTGCCAGCAGCTTAGCGCGACAGGGGGCCGGGGAGCTGTTTTTT. Translation gives CASSLARQGAGELFF.

The rearrangement uses TRBV6-1 and TRBJ1-5; no definite D call. The length of the CDR3 is 14 residues. Trimming left V 3 bases short and J 3 bases short, with 9 bases between. Germline CDR1 is MNHNS and CDR2 is SASEGT. CDR3 sequence (DNA): TGTGCCAGCAGTGACGCGGTTCCCAATCAGCCCCAGCATTTT. This codes for CASSDAVPNQPQHF.

The rearrangement links TRBV6-1 to TRBJ1-2, with D perhaps TRBD1 (6 bases). Germline V CDR1 and CDR2: MNHNS, SASEGT. Trimming removed 5 bases at V and 6 bases at J, with 19 bases between. The length of the CDR3 is 15 residues. CDR3: CASSRTTPRTDGYTF. The CDR3 DNA is TGTGCCAGCAGTCGAACGACGCCACGGACAGATGGCTACACCTTC.

Within the sample, this clonotype is medium-sized. The V and J genes are TRBV20-1 and TRBJ1-5; 9 bases are a match to TRBD1. Trimming took 0 bases from V and 3 from J; bases not matched to a gene: 12. The germline CDR1 and CDR2 sequences are DFQATT and SNEGSKA (reference sequence). The CDR3 sequence is 18 residues long. The CDR3 is CSARDLDRGFLPNQPQHF. In nucleotides, the CDR3 is TGCAGTGCTAGAGATTTGGACAGGGGCTTTCTCCCCAATCAGCCCCAGCATTTT.

The chain combines TRBV28 with TRBJ1-5; D gene ambiguous. Trimming stripped 5 bases from V and 6 bases from J, with 14 bases between. This CDR3 has 14 residues. CDR1 is MDHEN and CDR2 is SYDVKM in the germline V gene. The CDR3 sequence is CASSLPTRGQPQHF. The CDR3 region has the DNA TGTGCCAGCAGTCTACCGACGCGGGGTCAGCCCCAGCATTTT. The variable domain in full, completed from reference TRBV28 and TRBJ1-5, reads DVKVTQSSRYLVKRTGEKVFLECVQDMDHENMFWYRQDPGLGLRLIYFSYDVKMKEKGDIPEGYSVSREKKERFSLILESASTNQTSMYLCASSLPTRGQPQHFGDGTRLSIL.

The rearrangement links TRBV7-6 to TRBJ2-3; 9 bases are shared with TRBD1. Germline V gene sequence: CDR1 SGHVS, CDR2 FNYEAQ. J lost 2 bases, V lost 5 bases, and 2 bases had no gene match. The CDR3 consists of 14 residues. The CDR3 is CASSPQGATDTQYF. CDR3 in DNA: TGTGCCAGCAGCCCACAGGGGGCCACAGATACGCAGTATTTT.

V gene TRBV7-2 combines with J gene TRBJ1-3, with D uncertain. The V gene's germline CDR1 is SGHTA and CDR2 FQGNSA. Trimming removed 6 bases from V and 0 bases from J, with 12 bases in between. This CDR3 spans 15 amino acids. The CDR3 sequence: CASSSGRLSGNTIYF. CDR3 bases: TGTGCCAGCAGTAGCGGTAGGCTCTCTGGAAACACCATATATTTT.

The V and J genes are TRBV19 and TRBJ2-3; 10 positions agree with TRBD2. The V gene end was trimmed by 7 bases and the J gene end by 2 bases; junction bases not matched to a gene: 3. Germline CDR1 and CDR2: LNHDA and SQIVND (reference sequence). The CDR3 is made up of 14 amino acids. CDR3 residues: CASKLAGTTDTQYF. CDR3 bases: TGTGCCAGTAAACTAGCGGGAACCACAGATACGCAGTATTTT.

This clonotype appeared a few times. The chain combines TRBV20-1 with TRBJ1-1; D perhaps matches TRBD1 (5 bases). The CDR3 consists of 13 residues. V was pared by 3 bases and J by 0 bases, with 8 bases between. CDR1 DFQATT and CDR2 SNEGSKA come from the germline V gene (reference sequence). CDR3 region: CSASQGVNTEAFF. The CDR3 region has the DNA TGCAGTGCTAGCCAGGGCGTGAACACTGAAGCTTTCTTT.